Listed here is a single TCR beta chain. Its antigen is as yet unknown. This entry comes from a study of cytomegalovirus exposure and HLA in healthy donors. A multiplex PCR was run with 60 Vbeta primers and 13 Jbeta primers. Measured with immunoSEQ multiplex PCR; TCRdb has only the in-frame clones, and not every one. The table lists about 120,000 clones, approximately 86% of them singletons. V was shortened by 4 bases and J by 7 bases, with 15 bases between the two germline ends. CDR1 and CDR2 (germline): SGDLS, YYNGEE. The CDR3 extends over 15 amino acids. General observations from the study: An analysis that came later showed most CMV-associated TCR beta chains appearing HLA-restricted. Earlier analysis looked at TCR beta V segments, and most were productive about 90% or about 30% of the time.

J is TRBJ1-6 and V is TRBV9, with a possible D match to TRBD1 (6 bases). The TCR was taken from a man aged 35 to 55 in good health and CMV-seronegative. Material for sequencing was PBMCs. CDR3 protein: CASSQTGTGNSPLHF. CDR3 nucleotide sequence: TGTGCCAGCAGCCAAACAGGGACGGGCAATTCACCCCTCCACTTT. Full variable domain (missing parts from reference TRBV9 and TRBJ1-6): DSGVTQTPKHLITATGQRVTLRCSPRSGDLSVYWYQQSLDQGLQFLIQYYNGEERAKGNILERFSAQQFPDLHSELNLSSLELGDSALYFCASSQTGTGNSPLHFGNGTRLTVT.